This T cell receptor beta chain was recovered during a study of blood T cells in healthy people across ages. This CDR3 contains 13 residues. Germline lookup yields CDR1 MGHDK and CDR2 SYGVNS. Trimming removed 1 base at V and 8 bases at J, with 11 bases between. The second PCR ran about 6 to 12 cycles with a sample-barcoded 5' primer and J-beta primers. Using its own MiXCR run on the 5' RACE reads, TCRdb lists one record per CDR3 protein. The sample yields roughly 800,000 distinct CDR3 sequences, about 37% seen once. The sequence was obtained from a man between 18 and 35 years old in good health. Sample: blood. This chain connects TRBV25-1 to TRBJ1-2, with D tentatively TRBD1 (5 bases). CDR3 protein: CASSELAGQGYTF. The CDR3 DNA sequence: TGTGCCAGCAGTGAATTGGCAGGGCAAGGCTACACCTTC.